The TCR beta chain under discussion was sequenced for a study of graft-versus-host responses after intestinal transplantation. Study outcomes and limitations: Patients who carried graft-donor T cell macrochimerism also had high graft-versus-host to host-versus-graft clonal ratios in their allografts. GvH clones were identified in recipient marrow, with some first appearing in ileum or blood.

The V end lost 2 bases, the J end lost 6 bases, and 7 bases lay between the germline ends. The CDR3 runs 12 residues. The germline V gene encodes CDR1 LGHNT and CDR2 FRNRAP. Details on this clone: Antigen specificity is unknown.

Sequencing used immunoSEQ multiplex PCR; TCRdb keeps in-frame clones, though not all of them. The sample contains fewer than 130,000 clones, roughly 95% of which appear only once. The V gene is TRBV12-5, the J gene TRBJ1-1; D is undetermined. Source: unstimulated CD8+ T cells sorted from spleen or lymph node cells, taken before intestinal transplant. This TCR came from a human donor who received an intestinal transplant. The CDR3 sequence is CASGLPFAEAFF. The CDR3 DNA reads TGTGCTAGTGGTTTGCCGTTTGCTGAAGCTTTCTTT.